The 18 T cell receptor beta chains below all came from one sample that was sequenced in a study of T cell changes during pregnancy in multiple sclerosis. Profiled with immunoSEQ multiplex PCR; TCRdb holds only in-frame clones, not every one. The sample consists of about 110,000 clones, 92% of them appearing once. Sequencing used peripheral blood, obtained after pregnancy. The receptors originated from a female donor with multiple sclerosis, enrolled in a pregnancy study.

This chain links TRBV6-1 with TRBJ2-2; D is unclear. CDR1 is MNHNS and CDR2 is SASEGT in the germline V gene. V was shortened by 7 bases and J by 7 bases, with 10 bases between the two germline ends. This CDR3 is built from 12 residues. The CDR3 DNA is TGTGCCAGCAATCCGACTTTCGGGGAGCTGTTTTTT. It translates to CASNPTFGELFF.

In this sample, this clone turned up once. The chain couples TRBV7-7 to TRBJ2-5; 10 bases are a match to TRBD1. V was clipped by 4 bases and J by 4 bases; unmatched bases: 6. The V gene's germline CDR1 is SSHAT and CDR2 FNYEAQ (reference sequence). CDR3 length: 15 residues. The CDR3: CASSSDRGRLETQYF. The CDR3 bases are TGTGCCAGCAGCTCGGACAGGGGGAGGTTAGAGACCCAGTACTTC.

The CDR3 sequence: CASASGTSGRPFQETQYF. In DNA, the CDR3 is TGTGCCAGCGCAAGTGGGACTAGCGGGAGACCTTTCCAAGAGACCCAGTACTTC. V gene TRBV7-9 combines with J gene TRBJ2-5, with TRBD2 identical over 14 bases. CDR1 and CDR2 from the germline V gene are SEHNR and FQNEAQ (reference sequence). The CDR3 length is 18 residues. Losses at the gene ends were 8 bases for V and 1 base for J; bases not matched to a gene: 12.

The DNA of the CDR3 is TGTGCCAGCAGCCCCCGGACGGGGAGGGGGACTGAAGCTTTCTTT. Translation gives CASSPRTGRGTEAFF. The V gene is TRBV9, the J gene TRBJ1-1; D may be TRBD1 (6 bases). The CDR3 spans 15 residues. Trimming shortened V by 4 bases and J by 5 bases, and 18 bases separated the two germline ends. The germline CDR1 and CDR2 sequences are SGDLS and YYNGEE.

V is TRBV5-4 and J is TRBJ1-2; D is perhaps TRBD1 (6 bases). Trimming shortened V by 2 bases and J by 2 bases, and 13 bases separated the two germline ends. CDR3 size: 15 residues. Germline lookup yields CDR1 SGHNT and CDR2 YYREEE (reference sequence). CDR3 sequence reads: CASSFSTGLNYGYTF. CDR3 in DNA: TGTGCCAGCAGCTTCTCGACAGGTCTAAACTATGGCTACACCTTC.

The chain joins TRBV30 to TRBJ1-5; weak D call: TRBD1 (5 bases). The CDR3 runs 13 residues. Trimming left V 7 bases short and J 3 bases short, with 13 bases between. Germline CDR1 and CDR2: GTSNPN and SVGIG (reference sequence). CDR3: CASDGGVNQPQHF. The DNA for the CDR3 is TGTGCCTCCGACGGGGGAGTCAATCAGCCCCAGCATTTT.

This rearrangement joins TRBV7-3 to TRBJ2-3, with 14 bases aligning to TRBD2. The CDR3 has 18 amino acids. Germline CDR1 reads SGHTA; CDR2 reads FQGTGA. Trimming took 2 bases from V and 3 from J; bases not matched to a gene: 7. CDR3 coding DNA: TGTGCCAGCAGCTTACAAGGGACTAGCGGGAGCGGTACAGATACGCAGTATTTT. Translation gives CASSLQGTSGSGTDTQYF.

CDR3 bases: TGCGCCAGCAGCTACTTGGGACTAGCGGGAGGTCTCTACAATGAGCAGTTCTTC. Protein: CASSYLGLAGGLYNEQFF. This chain connects TRBV5-1 to TRBJ2-1; 15 bases map to TRBD2. Germline V gene lookup returns CDR1 SGHRS and CDR2 YFSETQ. V dropped 3 bases and J dropped 3; count of bases not matched to a gene: 7. This CDR3 is built from 18 residues.

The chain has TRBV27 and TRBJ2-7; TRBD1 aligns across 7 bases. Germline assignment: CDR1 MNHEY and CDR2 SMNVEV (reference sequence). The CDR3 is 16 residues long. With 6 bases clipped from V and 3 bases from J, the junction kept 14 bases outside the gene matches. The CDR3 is CASSRRTGAVLYEQYF. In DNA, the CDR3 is TGTGCCAGCAGCCGCCGTACAGGGGCCGTTCTCTACGAGCAGTACTTC.

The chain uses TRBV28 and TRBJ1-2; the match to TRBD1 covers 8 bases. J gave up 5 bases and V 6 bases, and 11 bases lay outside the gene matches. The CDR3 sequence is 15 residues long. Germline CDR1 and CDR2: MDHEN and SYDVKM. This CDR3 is CASRLRQGSLYGYTF. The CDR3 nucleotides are TGTGCCAGCAGGCTACGACAGGGGAGCCTTTATGGCTACACCTTC.

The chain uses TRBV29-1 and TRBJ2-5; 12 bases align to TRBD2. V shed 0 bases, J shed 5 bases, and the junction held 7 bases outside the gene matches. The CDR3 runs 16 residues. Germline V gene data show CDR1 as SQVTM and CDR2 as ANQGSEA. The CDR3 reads CSVEDRTSGMTETQYF. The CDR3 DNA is TGCAGCGTTGAAGATCGGACTAGCGGGATGACGGAGACCCAGTACTTC.

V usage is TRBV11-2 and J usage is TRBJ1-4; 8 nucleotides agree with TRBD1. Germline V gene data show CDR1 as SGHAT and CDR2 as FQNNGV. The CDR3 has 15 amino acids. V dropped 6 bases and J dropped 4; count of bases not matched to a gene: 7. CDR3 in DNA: TGTGCCAGCAGTCTCAGGGGGCGCTTTAATGAAAAACTGTTTTTT. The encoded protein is CASSLRGRFNEKLFF. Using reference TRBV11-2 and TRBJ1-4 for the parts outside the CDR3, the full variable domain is EAGVAQSPRYKIIEKRQSVAFWCNPISGHATLYWYQQILGQGPKLLIQFQNNGVVDDSQLPKDRFSAERLKGVDSTLKIQPAKLEDSAVYLCASSLRGRFNEKLFFGSGTQLSVL.

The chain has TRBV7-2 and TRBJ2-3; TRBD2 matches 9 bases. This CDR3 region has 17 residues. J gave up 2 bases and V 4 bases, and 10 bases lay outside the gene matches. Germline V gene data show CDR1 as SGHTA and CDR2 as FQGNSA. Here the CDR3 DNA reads TGTGCCAGCAGCTGGCCGGGCGCGGGGGGGCCCACAGATACGCAGTATTTT. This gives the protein CASSWPGAGGPTDTQYF.

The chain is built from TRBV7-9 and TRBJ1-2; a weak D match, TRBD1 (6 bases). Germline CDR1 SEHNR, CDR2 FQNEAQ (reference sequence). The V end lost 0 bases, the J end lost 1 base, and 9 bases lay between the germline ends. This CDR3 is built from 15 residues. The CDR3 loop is CASSLAAGDNYGYTF. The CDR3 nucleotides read TGTGCCAGCAGCTTAGCGGCAGGGGATAACTATGGCTACACCTTC. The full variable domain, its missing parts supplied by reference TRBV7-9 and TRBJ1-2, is DTGVSQNPRHKITKRGQNVTFRCDPISEHNRLYWYRQTLGQGPEFLTYFQNEAQLEKSRLLSDRFSAERPKGSFSTLEIQRTEQGDSAMYLCASSLAAGDNYGYTFGSGTRLTVV.

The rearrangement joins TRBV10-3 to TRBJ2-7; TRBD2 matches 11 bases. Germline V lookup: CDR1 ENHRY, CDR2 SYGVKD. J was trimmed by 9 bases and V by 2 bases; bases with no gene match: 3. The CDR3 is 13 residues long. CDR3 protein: CAISESLAGGQYF. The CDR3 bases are TGTGCCATCAGTGAGAGCCTAGCGGGAGGGCAGTACTTC.

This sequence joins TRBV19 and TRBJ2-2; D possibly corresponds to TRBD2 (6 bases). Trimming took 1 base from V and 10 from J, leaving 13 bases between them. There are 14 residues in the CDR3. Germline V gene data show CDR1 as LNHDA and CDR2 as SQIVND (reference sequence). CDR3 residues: CASSIGLREAELFF. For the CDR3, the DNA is TGTGCCAGTAGTATAGGTTTGAGGGAGGCGGAGCTGTTTTTT.

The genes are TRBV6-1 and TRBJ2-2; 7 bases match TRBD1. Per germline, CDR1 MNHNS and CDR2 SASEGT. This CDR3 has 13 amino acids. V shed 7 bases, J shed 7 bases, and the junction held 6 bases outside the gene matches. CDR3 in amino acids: CASTGTARGELFF. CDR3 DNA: TGTGCCAGCACGGGGACAGCCCGCGGGGAGCTGTTTTTT.

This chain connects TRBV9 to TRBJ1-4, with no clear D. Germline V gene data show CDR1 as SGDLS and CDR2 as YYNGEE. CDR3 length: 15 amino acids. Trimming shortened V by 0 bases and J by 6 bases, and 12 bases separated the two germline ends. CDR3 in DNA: TGTGCCAGCAGCGTAGGACTCCAGAGGGATGAAAAACTGTTTTTT. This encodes CASSVGLQRDEKLFF. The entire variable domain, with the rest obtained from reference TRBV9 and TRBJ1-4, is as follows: DSGVTQTPKHLITATGQRVTLRCSPRSGDLSVYWYQQSLDQGLQFLIQYYNGEERAKGNILERFSAQQFPDLHSELNLSSLELGDSALYFCASSVGLQRDEKLFFGSGTQLSVL.